This TCR beta chain stems from a study of cytomegalovirus exposure and HLA in healthy donors. General study findings and limits: Common viral pathogens were later found to be apparently linked to several of the most significant clusters.

In this sample, this clone turned up a few times. The antigen remains undetermined. CDR3 length equals 17 residues. PCR involved 60 Vbeta and 13 Jbeta primers. The protocol was immunoSEQ multiplex PCR, while the TCRdb copy is restricted to in-frame clones and leaves out a portion. This sample has about 150,000 clones, with 60% to 70% found just once. The clonotype comes from a woman in her fifties or sixties in good health and CMV-seropositive. Sequencing was done on a sample of PBMCs. This rearrangement joins TRBV21-1 to TRBJ2-7; the D segment call TRBD2 is taken from the table without a DNA check. TRBV21-1 is noted as a pseudogene. The CDR3 reads CASSKEGLAGANYEQYF. CDR3 nucleotide sequence: TGTGCCAGCAGCAAAGAGGGGCTAGCGGGAGCAAACTACGAGCAGTACTTC.